Listed below are T cell receptor beta chains from one sample, sequenced in a study of blood T cell repertoires in COVID-19. Method: immunoSEQ multiplex PCR; TCRdb's copy keeps in-frame clones and lacks some. The table lists 210,000 or so clones, 85% to 90% of them singletons. Sequenced: peripheral blood. The origin of the receptors is a man between 50 and 59 years old with acute or convalescent COVID-19. Both conserved end residues are part of each CDR3. The order of the fields is CDR3 length, D gene, clone size, J gene, V gene, CDR3 protein, CDR3 DNA. A D gene is named only where the DNA matches it firmly. For some rows the clone size is stated as once, few or many, or as a class when expanded; others skip it.

cdr3_length: 15; d_call: -; clone_size: few; j_call: TRBJ2-7; v_call: TRBV2; cdr3_aa: CASSDEGVSSYEQYF; cdr3_nt: TGTGCCAGCAGTGATGAGGGGGTGTCCTCCTACGAGCAGTACTTC
cdr3_length: 14; d_call: -; clone_size: once; j_call: TRBJ1-4; v_call: TRBV5-1; cdr3_aa: CASSLGGLNEKLFF; cdr3_nt: TGCGCCAGCAGCTTGGGGGGCCTTAATGAAAAACTGTTTTTT
cdr3_length: 13; d_call: TRBD1; clone_size: -; j_call: TRBJ1-1; v_call: TRBV5-1; cdr3_aa: CASSSGGSAEAFF; cdr3_nt: TGCGCCAGCAGCTCAGGGGGCAGCGCTGAAGCTTTCTTT
cdr3_length: 14; d_call: -; clone_size: -; j_call: TRBJ1-1; v_call: TRBV6-2/TRBV6-3; cdr3_aa: CASSINRVNTEAFF; cdr3_nt: TGTGCCAGCAGTATAAACAGGGTAAACACTGAAGCTTTCTTT
cdr3_length: 14; d_call: -; clone_size: -; j_call: TRBJ2-7; v_call: TRBV14; cdr3_aa: CASSPSAGTYEQYF; cdr3_nt: TGTGCCAGCAGCCCGTCGGCGGGGACCTACGAGCAGTACTTC
cdr3_length: 13; d_call: TRBD1; clone_size: -; j_call: TRBJ2-5; v_call: TRBV7-3; cdr3_aa: CASSRGPQETQYF; cdr3_nt: TGTGCCAGCAGCAGGGGGCCCCAAGAGACCCAGTACTTC
cdr3_length: 16; d_call: TRBD2; clone_size: once; j_call: TRBJ2-5; v_call: TRBV5-5; cdr3_aa: CASSLVLAGAEAAQYF; cdr3_nt: TGTGCCAGCAGCTTGGTGCTAGCGGGGGCTGAAGCGGCCCAGTACTTC
cdr3_length: 14; d_call: -; clone_size: many; j_call: TRBJ1-2; v_call: TRBV6-1; cdr3_aa: CASSEGGHDYGYTF; cdr3_nt: TGTGCCAGCAGTGAAGGGGGGCATGACTATGGCTACACCTTC
cdr3_length: 15; d_call: -; clone_size: -; j_call: TRBJ2-5; v_call: TRBV9; cdr3_aa: CASSSGLTQSETQYF; cdr3_nt: TGTGCCAGCAGCTCCGGACTGACCCAGTCTGAGACCCAGTACTTC
cdr3_length: 12; d_call: -; clone_size: -; j_call: TRBJ2-3; v_call: TRBV7-2; cdr3_aa: CASSPYTDTQYF; cdr3_nt: TGTGCCAGCAGCCCTTACACAGATACGCAGTATTTT
cdr3_length: 15; d_call: -; clone_size: -; j_call: TRBJ1-1; v_call: TRBV6-5; cdr3_aa: CASRTSMTQNTEAFF; cdr3_nt: TGTGCCAGCAGGACCTCGATGACACAAAACACTGAAGCTTTCTTT
cdr3_length: 15; d_call: TRBD1; clone_size: -; j_call: TRBJ1-2; v_call: TRBV6-5; cdr3_aa: CASSQPGQSNYGYTF; cdr3_nt: TGTGCCAGCAGCCAACCGGGACAGTCGAACTATGGCTACACCTTC
cdr3_length: 12; d_call: -; clone_size: -; j_call: TRBJ1-2; v_call: TRBV12-3/TRBV12-4; cdr3_aa: CASSFGGYGYTF; cdr3_nt: TGTGCCAGCAGTTTCGGGGGCTATGGCTACACCTTC
cdr3_length: 14; d_call: -; clone_size: -; j_call: TRBJ2-7; v_call: TRBV2; cdr3_aa: CASSEHPGVNEQYF; cdr3_nt: TGTGCCAGCAGTGAACATCCCGGGGTTAACGAGCAGTACTTC
cdr3_length: 17; d_call: TRBD2; clone_size: -; j_call: TRBJ2-2; v_call: TRBV11-3; cdr3_aa: CASSRSLAGGLTGELFF; cdr3_nt: TGTGCCAGCAGCCGCTCGCTAGCGGGGGGGCTTACCGGGGAGCTGTTTTTT
cdr3_length: 17; d_call: TRBD1; clone_size: -; j_call: TRBJ1-5; v_call: TRBV7-9; cdr3_aa: CASSDGAGRGRDQPQHF; cdr3_nt: TGTGCCAGCAGCGATGGGGCAGGCAGGGGGCGCGATCAGCCCCAGCATTTT
cdr3_length: 15; d_call: TRBD1; clone_size: -; j_call: TRBJ1-5; v_call: TRBV5-4; cdr3_aa: CASSWDRGSNQPQHF; cdr3_nt: TGTGCCAGCAGCTGGGACAGGGGGAGCAATCAGCCCCAGCATTTT
cdr3_length: 14; d_call: -; clone_size: once; j_call: TRBJ1-2; v_call: TRBV29-1; cdr3_aa: CSVAPRQLDLGYTF; cdr3_nt: TGCAGCGTTGCCCCACGACAGCTAGATTTGGGCTACACCTTC
cdr3_length: 14; d_call: -; clone_size: -; j_call: TRBJ1-1; v_call: TRBV6-5; cdr3_aa: CASRAGQLLTEAFF; cdr3_nt: TGTGCCAGCAGAGCTGGACAGCTCCTTACTGAAGCTTTCTTT
cdr3_length: 15; d_call: -; clone_size: -; j_call: TRBJ1-3; v_call: TRBV2; cdr3_aa: CASSDRGSSGNTIYF; cdr3_nt: TGTGCCAGCAGTGACAGGGGATCCTCTGGAAACACCATATATTTT
cdr3_length: 13; d_call: TRBD1; clone_size: -; j_call: TRBJ1-2; v_call: TRBV27; cdr3_aa: CASRSTGGHGYTF; cdr3_nt: TGTGCCAGCAGGAGCACAGGGGGTCACGGCTACACCTTC
cdr3_length: 14; d_call: -; clone_size: once; j_call: TRBJ1-2; v_call: TRBV5-1; cdr3_aa: CASSSGGVRYGYTF; cdr3_nt: TGCGCCAGCAGCTCCGGAGGGGTCAGGTATGGCTACACCTTC
cdr3_length: 16; d_call: TRBD1; clone_size: few; j_call: TRBJ1-1; v_call: TRBV19; cdr3_aa: CASSTRQGRMNTEAFF; cdr3_nt: TGTGCCAGTAGTACCCGACAGGGCCGCATGAACACTGAAGCTTTCTTT
cdr3_length: 12; d_call: -; clone_size: -; j_call: TRBJ1-5; v_call: TRBV5-1; cdr3_aa: CASSEGGEPQHF; cdr3_nt: TGCGCCAGCAGCGAAGGCGGCGAGCCCCAGCATTTT
cdr3_length: 14; d_call: TRBD1; clone_size: -; j_call: TRBJ1-1; v_call: TRBV6-5; cdr3_aa: CASTKQGGRTEAFF; cdr3_nt: TGTGCCAGCACTAAACAGGGGGGTCGGACTGAAGCTTTCTTT
cdr3_length: 16; d_call: -; clone_size: once; j_call: TRBJ2-2; v_call: TRBV11-2; cdr3_aa: CASSLSGTLNTGELFF; cdr3_nt: TGTGCCAGCAGCTTATCCGGGACACTGAACACCGGGGAGCTGTTTTTT
cdr3_length: 15; d_call: TRBD1; clone_size: -; j_call: TRBJ1-5; v_call: TRBV5-1; cdr3_aa: CASSLAGQGGQPQHF; cdr3_nt: TGCGCCAGCAGCTTGGCGGGACAGGGAGGGCAGCCCCAGCATTTT
cdr3_length: 16; d_call: TRBD2; clone_size: -; j_call: TRBJ2-2; v_call: TRBV19; cdr3_aa: CASSIMERGNTGELFF; cdr3_nt: TGTGCCAGTAGTATCATGGAGCGGGGGAACACCGGGGAGCTGTTTTTT
cdr3_length: 13; d_call: TRBD1; clone_size: -; j_call: TRBJ1-4; v_call: TRBV7-9; cdr3_aa: CAGNGDRGEKLFF; cdr3_nt: TGTGCCGGAAATGGGGACAGAGGTGAAAAACTGTTTTTT
cdr3_length: 14; d_call: TRBD1; clone_size: -; j_call: TRBJ1-6; v_call: TRBV6-2/TRBV6-3; cdr3_aa: CASSWTGRDSPLHF; cdr3_nt: TGTGCCAGCAGTTGGACAGGGAGGGATTCACCCCTCCACTTT
cdr3_length: 13; d_call: -; clone_size: -; j_call: TRBJ2-7; v_call: TRBV29-1; cdr3_aa: CSANTGRTYEQYF; cdr3_nt: TGCAGCGCTAACACAGGACGGACCTACGAGCAGTACTTC
cdr3_length: 18; d_call: -; clone_size: -; j_call: TRBJ1-6; v_call: TRBV3-1/TRBV3-2; cdr3_aa: CASSPGPGGSSYNSPLHF; cdr3_nt: TGTGCCAGCAGCCCCGGTCCGGGGGGGAGCTCCTATAATTCACCCCTCCACTTT
cdr3_length: 16; d_call: TRBD1; clone_size: -; j_call: TRBJ2-7; v_call: TRBV5-1; cdr3_aa: CASSLQTGTGVYEQYF; cdr3_nt: TGCGCCAGCAGCTTACAAACCGGGACAGGGGTCTACGAGCAGTACTTC
cdr3_length: 16; d_call: TRBD1; clone_size: -; j_call: TRBJ2-7; v_call: TRBV7-9; cdr3_aa: CASSSPGGPSSYEQYF; cdr3_nt: TGTGCCAGCAGCTCCCCAGGGGGTCCTAGCTCCTACGAGCAGTACTTC
cdr3_length: 15; d_call: TRBD1; clone_size: -; j_call: TRBJ1-4; v_call: TRBV5-6; cdr3_aa: CASSSDREVREKLFF; cdr3_nt: TGTGCCAGCAGCTCAGACAGGGAGGTCCGGGAAAAACTGTTTTTT
cdr3_length: 16; d_call: TRBD2; clone_size: -; j_call: TRBJ2-5; v_call: TRBV19; cdr3_aa: CASSRTSGGYQETQYF; cdr3_nt: TGTGCCAGTAGTCGGACTAGCGGGGGGTACCAAGAGACCCAGTACTTC
cdr3_length: 15; d_call: TRBD1; clone_size: -; j_call: TRBJ2-1; v_call: TRBV19; cdr3_aa: CASSSGTGGINEQFF; cdr3_nt: TGTGCCAGTAGCTCCGGGACAGGGGGTATCAATGAGCAGTTCTTC
cdr3_length: 13; d_call: -; clone_size: -; j_call: TRBJ1-6; v_call: TRBV12-3/TRBV12-4; cdr3_aa: CASSPQGDSPLHF; cdr3_nt: TGTGCCAGCAGTCCGCAGGGTGATTCACCCCTCCACTTT
cdr3_length: 15; d_call: TRBD2; clone_size: -; j_call: TRBJ2-2; v_call: TRBV13; cdr3_aa: CASSRRDYRTGELFF; cdr3_nt: TGTGCCAGCAGTCGCCGGGACTATCGCACCGGGGAGCTGTTTTTT
cdr3_length: 13; d_call: -; clone_size: -; j_call: TRBJ1-2; v_call: TRBV11-2; cdr3_aa: CASNLRGATGYTF; cdr3_nt: TGTGCCAGCAACCTCCGGGGGGCAACTGGCTACACCTTC
cdr3_length: 15; d_call: TRBD1; clone_size: -; j_call: TRBJ2-2; v_call: TRBV5-6; cdr3_aa: CASSLRDRPTGELFF; cdr3_nt: TGTGCCAGCAGCTTGAGGGACAGGCCCACCGGGGAGCTGTTTTTT
cdr3_length: 12; d_call: -; clone_size: -; j_call: TRBJ1-1; v_call: TRBV6-5; cdr3_aa: CASSQGVFVAFF; cdr3_nt: TGTGCCAGCAGTCAGGGCGTATTCGTGGCTTTCTTT
cdr3_length: 13; d_call: -; clone_size: -; j_call: TRBJ2-5; v_call: TRBV6-5; cdr3_aa: CASTRTRGETQYF; cdr3_nt: TGTGCCAGCACCCGAACCAGGGGAGAGACCCAGTACTTC
cdr3_length: 14; d_call: TRBD1; clone_size: -; j_call: TRBJ2-5; v_call: TRBV6-5; cdr3_aa: CASSPGTGTETQYF; cdr3_nt: TGTGCCAGCAGCCCCGGGACAGGGACAGAGACCCAGTACTTC
cdr3_length: 11; d_call: -; clone_size: -; j_call: TRBJ1-1; v_call: TRBV29-1; cdr3_aa: CSGTGVTEAFF; cdr3_nt: TGCAGCGGGACGGGGGTCACTGAAGCTTTCTTT
cdr3_length: 18; d_call: TRBD1; clone_size: -; j_call: TRBJ1-5; v_call: TRBV18; cdr3_aa: CASSPWAGTGTRNQPQHF; cdr3_nt: TGTGCCAGCTCACCGTGGGCTGGGACAGGGACGCGGAATCAGCCCCAGCATTTT
cdr3_length: 15; d_call: TRBD1; clone_size: -; j_call: TRBJ1-2; v_call: TRBV6-5; cdr3_aa: CASTRPGQGNYGYTF; cdr3_nt: TGTGCCAGCACTCGACCGGGACAGGGGAACTATGGCTACACCTTC